One sample yielded the 28 T cell receptor beta chains listed below, sequenced in a study of identical twins. TCRdb itself ran the 5' RACE reads through MiXCR, one entry per CDR3 protein. The top ten clones hold under 0.35% of a sample with 1.5 million to 2 million distinct CDR3 sequences, around 33% of them seen once. The sequenced material came from cord blood. These receptors came from a newborn girl in good health.

This clonotype was counted only a few times. The gene calls are TRBV9 and TRBJ2-3; 8 bases are a match to TRBD2. CDR1 is SGDLS and CDR2 is YYNGEE in the germline V gene. V was clipped by 6 bases and J by 2 bases; unmatched bases: 8. The CDR3 length is 15 residues. The DNA for the CDR3 is TGTGCCAGCATGATAGCGGGGAACCCCACAGATACGCAGTATTTT. It translates to CASMIAGNPTDTQYF.

The chain carries TRBV3-1 and TRBJ2-3; unclear D gene. CDR1 and CDR2 from the germline V gene are LGHDT and YNNKEL (reference sequence). Trimming took off 6 bases at V and 3 bases at J, with 10 bases between the two ends. The CDR3 loop spans 13 amino acids. CDR3 amino acids: CASRRSRTDTQYF. CDR3 coding DNA: TGTGCCAGCAGGCGATCTAGAACAGATACGCAGTATTTT.

This clonotype was picked up a small number of times. This chain uses TRBV12-3 or TRBV12-4 with TRBJ2-6; D is perhaps TRBD1 (6 bases). The CDR3 loop spans 15 amino acids. The V gene lost 2 bases and the J gene lost 3 bases, with 8 bases spanning the gap. The DNA of the CDR3 is TGTGCCAGCAGTTTATCCAGGGGTGGGGCCAACGTCCTGACTTTC. It codes for CASSLSRGGANVLTF.

This clonotype was counted ten times or more. CDR3 sequence: CAISDFLSTGGNYGYTF. In DNA, the CDR3 is TGTGCCATCAGTGACTTTTTGTCCACAGGGGGTAACTATGGCTACACCTTC. The rearrangement uses TRBV10-3 and TRBJ1-2; 8 bases fit TRBD1. The CDR3 is 17 amino acids. CDR1 ENHRY and CDR2 SYGVKD come from the germline V gene. J gave up 1 base and V 3 bases, and 10 bases lay outside the gene matches.

The chain joins TRBV9 to TRBJ2-6, with D perhaps TRBD2 (6 bases). V was cut by 0 bases and J by 0 bases, with 10 bases left in between. The CDR3 has 17 residues. The V gene's germline CDR1 is SGDLS and CDR2 YYNGEE. CDR3 bases: TGTGCCAGCAGCGTAGTGGGACTCACCTCTGGGGCCAACGTCCTGACTTTC. Its translation is CASSVVGLTSGANVLTF.

This clonotype was observed at least ten times. This chain uses TRBV12-3 or TRBV12-4 with TRBJ2-5; 8 nucleotides line up with TRBD1. The CDR3 covers 13 residues. The V and J ends lost 1 base and 5 bases, in that order; junction bases with no gene match: 0. The CDR3 DNA reads as TGTGCCAGCAGTTTAGGGACAGGGGAGACCCAGTACTTC. As protein: CASSLGTGETQYF.

This clonotype was seen more than once but under ten times. V is TRBV3-1 and J is TRBJ2-4, with D hard to call. The J call may be wrong; the DNA end is better matched by TRBJ2-7. Germline V gene sequence: CDR1 LGHDT, CDR2 YNNKEL (reference sequence). This CDR3 spans 12 amino acids. The CDR3 region is CASSHGLGEQYF. CDR3 in DNA: TGTGCCAGCAGCCATGGTCTCGGCGAGCAGTACTTC.

This clonotype was found many times. This chain joins TRBV27 and TRBJ2-7, with D tentatively TRBD2 (5 bases). The ends were cut back, 0 bases at V and 4 bases at J, with 13 bases in the middle. Germline values: CDR1 MNHEY, CDR2 SMNVEV (reference sequence). The length of the CDR3 is 15 residues. The CDR3 nucleotides are TGTGCCAGCAGTTTATCCCCCGCCTCGGGGTACGAGCAGTACTTC. This encodes CASSLSPASGYEQYF.

The chain couples TRBV20-1 to TRBJ2-7; 7 bases fit TRBD2. V shed 0 bases and J 5 bases; nucleotides not matched to a gene: 7. The CDR3 is 14 residues long. Per the germline V gene, CDR1 is DFQATT and CDR2 is SNEGSKA (reference sequence). This chain's CDR3 is CSARDGRIAHEQYF. CDR3 sequence (DNA): TGCAGTGCTAGAGACGGGAGGATCGCCCACGAGCAGTACTTC.

This chain uses TRBV2 with TRBJ2-1, with a tentative D call TRBD1 (6 bases). CDR3 size: 15 residues. Germline V gives CDR1 SNHLY, CDR2 FYNNEI. V lost 7 bases, J lost 2 bases, and 15 bases lay in between. The CDR3 sequence: CASMQNRATYNEQFF. The DNA for the CDR3 is TGTGCCAGCATGCAAAACAGGGCTACCTACAATGAGCAGTTCTTC.

Only a few counts were recorded for this clonotype. The chain employs TRBV7-8 and TRBJ2-3, with 8 bases fitting TRBD2. CDR1 and CDR2 from the germline V gene are SGHVS and FQNEAQ. V shed 2 bases and J 4 bases; nucleotides not matched to a gene: 8. The CDR3 sequence is 16 residues long. In DNA form, the CDR3 reads TGTGCCAGCAGCTTAAAGGACGGGAGGGATGCAGATACGCAGTATTTT. Translating gives CASSLKDGRDADTQYF. Variable domain in full (rest from reference TRBV7-8 and TRBJ2-3): GAGVSQSPRYKVAKRGQDVALRCDPISGHVSLFWYQQALGQGPEFLTYFQNEAQLDKSGLPSDRFFAERPEGSVSTLKIQRTQQEDSAVYLCASSLKDGRDADTQYFGPGTRLTVL.

This clonotype was observed a handful of times. The genes are TRBV7-2 and TRBJ2-6; no clear D. This CDR3 is built from 17 residues. V dropped 5 bases and J dropped 1 base, with 15 bases sitting between them. The germline CDR1 and CDR2 sequences are SGHTA and FQGNSA. CDR3 in amino acids: CASSPRPGPSGANVLTF. The CDR3 DNA reads TGTGCCAGCAGCCCCCGGCCTGGGCCATCTGGGGCCAACGTCCTGACTTTC.

In this sample, this clonotype turned up a few times. The J gene is TRBJ2-1, the V gene TRBV29-1, with a possible D match to TRBD1 (6 bases). The germline V gene has CDR1 SQVTM and CDR2 ANQGSEA. Trimming took 2 bases from V and 8 from J, leaving 16 bases between them. The CDR3 spans 14 residues. The CDR3 coding sequence is TGCAGCGTTGAATCTGCCAGACAGGATGATGAGCAGTTCTTC. This translates into CSVESARQDDEQFF.

The rearrangement uses TRBV4-2 and TRBJ2-3; TRBD2 might be the D (6 bases). Deletions cut 0 bases from V and 2 bases from J, with 12 bases between. CDR1 and CDR2 (germline): LGHNA, YNFKEQ. This CDR3 contains 16 residues. CDR3 sequence: CASSQDGEAPTDTQYF. CDR3 sequence (DNA): TGTGCCAGCAGCCAAGATGGGGAGGCGCCCACAGATACGCAGTATTTT.

The chain uses TRBV24-1 and TRBJ2-3, with D hard to call. The CDR3 runs to 13 residues. V was pared by 5 bases and J by 6 bases, with 11 bases between. Germline CDR1 and CDR2: KGHDR and SFDVKD. CDR3 sequence (DNA): TGTGCCACCAGTGCCGTGGCCCGCGATACGCAGTATTTT. Amino acid sequence: CATSAVARDTQYF.

The table lists this clonotype with a few counts. The rearrangement joins TRBV27 to TRBJ1-6; the D gene is possibly TRBD1 (5 bases). There are 13 residues in the CDR3. CDR1 and CDR2 from the germline V gene are MNHEY and SMNVEV (reference sequence). Trimming took 6 bases from V and 7 from J, leaving 10 bases between them. The CDR3: CASRGRGNSPLHF. The CDR3 nucleotides are TGTGCCAGCAGGGGACGGGGCAATTCACCCCTCCACTTT.

To note about this clonotype: Relative to the germline gene, one junction end is altered; a read error may explain this. The V call is TRBV7-2, the J call TRBJ2-5; D gene uncertain. This CDR3 comprises 15 residues. Germline V gene data show CDR1 as SGHTA and CDR2 as FQGNSA. This chain's CDR3 is CVSRLTASSYNEQYF. The CDR3, as DNA: TGTGTCAGCAGGCTAACAGCGAGCTCCTACAATGAGCAGTACTTC. Supplemented by reference TRBV7-2 and TRBJ2-5, the full variable domain reads GAGVSQSPSNKVTEKGKDVELRCDPISGHTALYWYRQSLGQGLEFLIYFQGNSAPDKSGLPSDRFSAERTGGSVSTLTIQRTQQEDSAVYLCVSRLTASSYNEQYFGPGTRLLVL.

A note on this clonotype: One junction end does not reproduce the germline sequence, and a read error may be involved. Here the CDR3 reads CASSLIGPRFVKTEAFF. The CDR3 region has the DNA TGTGCCAGCAGCCTCATCGGACCCCGGTTTGTGAAGACTGAAGCTTTCTTT. The rearrangement joins TRBV5-4 to TRBJ1-1; D gene uncertain. CDR3 length: 17 amino acids. Germline values: CDR1 SGHNT, CDR2 YYREEE (reference sequence).

This chain uses TRBV14 with TRBJ2-4, with D perhaps TRBD1 or TRBD2 (6 bases each). Between the trimmed V and J ends, which lost 1 base and 0 bases, there was a span of 13 bases. Germline V CDR1 and CDR2: SGHDN, FVKESK. The CDR3 sequence is 17 residues long. In nucleotides, the CDR3 is TGTGCCAGCAGCCAAGGAGGGGGGAGAGGAGCCAAAAACATTCAGTACTTC. Encoded protein: CASSQGGGRGAKNIQYF.

This clonotype was found a few times. CDR3 sequence reads: CAWSPSGGEQYF. CDR3 in DNA: TGTGCCTGGAGTCCTAGCGGGGGGGAGCAGTACTTC. This chain uses TRBV30 with TRBJ2-5; 12 positions match TRBD2. The CDR3 runs 12 residues. V was pared by 2 bases and J by 11 bases, with 3 bases of the junction left unmatched. The V gene's germline CDR1 is GTSNPN and CDR2 SVGIG (reference sequence). Combining the CDR3 with reference TRBV30 and TRBJ2-5 gives the whole variable domain SQTIHQWPATLVQPVGSPLSLECTVEGTSNPNLYWYRQAAGRGLQLLFYSVGIGQISSEVPQNLSASRPQDRQFILSSKKLLLSDSGFYLCAWSPSGGEQYFGPGTRLLVL.

This clonotype was counted a single time. CDR3 sequence reads: CATSDPTSGSKNEQFF. CDR3 bases: TGTGCCACCAGTGACCCCACTAGCGGGAGTAAAAATGAGCAGTTCTTC. The chain joins TRBV24-1 to TRBJ2-1, with 11 bases lining up with TRBD2. The germline V gene has CDR1 KGHDR and CDR2 SFDVKD. CDR3 length equals 16 residues. With 4 bases clipped from V and 7 bases from J, the junction kept 8 bases outside the gene matches.

This clonotype was seen a few times. This chain connects TRBV3-1 to TRBJ1-2; tentatively, D is TRBD1 (5 bases). The CDR3 contains 15 residues. CDR1 and CDR2 from the germline V gene are LGHDT and YNNKEL (reference sequence). V was clipped by 0 bases and J by 8 bases, with 16 bases between them. For the CDR3, the DNA is TGTGCCAGCAGCCAAGACGGGGCCAAGGGTGGCGGCTACACCTTC. Translating it yields CASSQDGAKGGGYTF.

The CDR3 is CASSDREEVYEQYF. In nucleotides, the CDR3 is TGTGCCAGCAGTGACAGGGAGGAGGTTTACGAGCAGTACTTC. This chain connects TRBV6-5 to TRBJ2-7, with TRBD1 as a possible D gene (7 bases). The CDR3 covers 14 residues. CDR1 and CDR2 (germline): MNHEY, SVGAGI. V was cut by 5 bases and J by 4 bases, with 15 bases left in between.

The sample holds a few counts of this clonotype. The chain employs TRBV7-9 and TRBJ2-3, with 10 nucleotides matching TRBD2. Germline CDR1 is SEHNR and CDR2 is FQNEAQ (reference sequence). J gave up 2 bases and V 10 bases, and 6 bases lay outside the gene matches. CDR3 length: 14 residues. CDR3 protein: CATGLAVNTDTQYF. CDR3 in DNA: TGTGCCACCGGACTAGCGGTGAACACAGATACGCAGTATTTT.

The CDR3 bases are TGTGCCTGGAGTCCGACAGGGAATACGCAGTATTTT. This gives the protein CAWSPTGNTQYF. The rearrangement joins TRBV30 to TRBJ2-3, with TRBD1 identical over 7 bases. The J segment lost 7 bases and the V segment lost 2 bases, leaving 3 bases of the junction unmatched. This CDR3 spans 12 amino acids. Germline CDR1 and CDR2: GTSNPN and SVGIG (reference sequence).

This clonotype was recorded a few times. This sequence joins TRBV30 and TRBJ2-6, with no clear D. The germline CDR1 and CDR2 sequences are GTSNPN and SVGIG (reference sequence). This CDR3 is built from 10 residues. V was shortened by 1 base and J by 13 bases, with 5 bases between the two germline ends. This CDR3 is CAWSEEVLTF. CDR3 DNA sequence: TGTGCCTGGAGTGAAGAGGTCCTGACTTTC.

This clonotype has a single count. The rearrangement joins TRBV12-3 or TRBV12-4 to TRBJ1-5; 7 nucleotides line up with TRBD1. Losses at the gene ends were 7 bases for V and 7 bases for J; bases not matched to a gene: 7. The CDR3 has 13 residues. The CDR3: CASTLDRAQPQHF. The CDR3 nucleotides are TGTGCCAGCACCCTAGACAGGGCCCAGCCCCAGCATTTT.

V gene TRBV6-1 combines with J gene TRBJ1-2; 9 bases agree with TRBD1. Germline CDR1 MNHNS, CDR2 SASEGT. V lost 2 bases and J lost 4; bases outside the gene matches: 2. The CDR3 contains 14 residues. The chain's CDR3 is CASSEMTGGYGYTF. CDR3 in DNA: TGTGCCAGCAGTGAAATGACAGGGGGCTATGGCTACACCTTC.